This T cell receptor beta chain derives from a study of Graves' ophthalmopathy and Graves' hyperthyroidism. Patients with other autoimmune diseases, uncontrolled infections, pregnancy or lactation were excluded. In its sample, this clonotype was seen a few times. The trim removed 1 base at V and 2 bases at J, leaving 8 bases unmatched. CDR3 length equals 15 residues. Germline V lookup: CDR1 DFQATT, CDR2 SNEGSKA (reference sequence). Researchers took RNA transcripts and amplified TCR beta CDR3 regions from them. Amplification began with first-round RT-PCR using HTBI primers, then second-round multiplex PCR was performed. TCRdb fed the multiplex PCR reads into MiXCR, producing one record per CDR3 protein. The repertoire holds more than 1,000,000 distinct CDR3 sequences, with 35% to 45% as singletons.

This chain connects TRBV20-1 to TRBJ2-7; 7 positions match TRBD2. Sequencing was done on a sample of peripheral blood or thyroid tissue (not recorded which). This sequence was found in an adult man with Graves' hyperthyroidism. In nucleotides, the CDR3 is TGCAGTGCTAGAGGCCGTGGGGGGGTGACCTACGAGCAGTACTTC. Amino acids: CSARGRGGVTYEQYF.